A selection of T cell receptor beta chains follows, all from one sample in a study of OX40 agonist ivuxolimab in advanced cancers. The data were produced by immunoSEQ multiplex PCR, yet TCRdb's version contains in-frame clones alone and is incomplete. The sample includes about 50,000 clones, approximately 85% of them seen just once. The sample in question was CD4+ or CD8+ T cells sorted from blood, obtained in a trial of the OX40 agonist ivuxolimab. Receptors originate from an adult with an advanced solid tumor such as melanoma, head and neck, liver or kidney cancer. Each CDR3 is given with its conserved first and last residue.

j_gene	v_gene	CDR3aa
TRBJ2-3	TRBV7-2	CASRSASAGLHTDTQYF
TRBJ1-6	TRBV28	CASSSPSGTTNSPLHF
TRBJ1-2	TRBV27	CASTRTGTNSGYTF
TRBJ2-3	TRBV5-6	CASSLAASTDTQYF
TRBJ1-1	TRBV7-9	CASSLSGMNTEAFF
TRBJ2-3	TRBV18	CASSPPSTSADTQYF
TRBJ2-7	TRBV11-2	CASSSLDRTYEQYF
.	TRBV5-1	CASSLDYEQYF
TRBJ2-7	TRBV5-6	CASSLTGGNYEQYF
TRBJ1-1	TRBV27	CASSFGPNTEAFF
TRBJ2-1	TRBV5-8	CASSRGLAEQFF
TRBJ1-2	TRBV6-6	CASSYSSRGADGYTF
TRBJ2-5	TRBV7-2	CASSLGAGGQETQYF
TRBJ2-1	TRBV13	CASSLTAGTSGMNEQFF
TRBJ1-5	TRBV7-9	CASSFQGSQPQHF
TRBJ1-2	TRBV6-5	CASSYSPFFGYGYTF
TRBJ1-3	TRBV9	CASSVGAGLGGNTIYF
TRBJ1-2	TRBV6-6	CASNVQGSGYTF
TRBJ2-7	TRBV18	CASALGGTYEQYF
TRBJ1-3	TRBV15	CATSRGTGWENTIYF
TRBJ1-2	TRBV6-1	CASSLSDRYGYTF
TRBJ1-4	TRBV7-8	CASSPRGLGEKLFF
TRBJ2-7	TRBV7-5	CARSVPGQGFHYEQYF
TRBJ2-5	TRBV10-1	CASSESGGETQYF
TRBJ2-2	TRBV7-3	CASSLSYTGELFF
TRBJ1-6	TRBV18	CASSPGTRGNSPLHF
TRBJ1-5	TRBV6-5	CASSDGTSRPQHF
TRBJ1-5	TRBV5-5	CASSLSPGASQPQHF
TRBJ1-5	TRBV19	CASSTQGWQPQHF
TRBJ2-7	TRBV5-5	CASSFAHGVNYEQYF
TRBJ2-7	TRBV5-4	CASSYGRARNEQYF
TRBJ2-3	TRBV5-4	CASSSGQGGTDTQYF
TRBJ2-1	TRBV7-3	CASSFYRGHNEQFF
TRBJ1-1	TRBV28	CASSRQKSFF
TRBJ1-1	TRBV6-6	CASSREITEAFF
TRBJ1-5	TRBV9	CASSVTGRYNQPQHF
TRBJ1-2	TRBV7-9	CASSLADGIGYGYTF
TRBJ1-4	TRBV14	CASSQEPGLNEKLFF
TRBJ1-1	TRBV18	CASSLRVDTEAFF
TRBJ1-2	TRBV6-6	CASSDDRGLNGYTF
TRBJ2-5	TRBV7-2	CASSLVRAETQYF
TRBJ2-2	TRBV5-1	CASSFKRGQGGTGELFF
TRBJ1-2	TRBV7-9	CASSVLFGENGYTF
TRBJ2-7	TRBV11-2	CASSLTSYEQYF
TRBJ2-3	TRBV11-2	CASSLVNRGVTDTQYF
TRBJ1-4	TRBV9	CASSAGGKLFF
TRBJ2-2	TRBV7-9	CASSLGQAGELFF
TRBJ1-4	TRBV11-2	CASTPNRNEKLFF
TRBJ1-2	TRBV7-2	CASSAGTEYGYTF
TRBJ2-7	TRBV18	CASSLLTYEQYF